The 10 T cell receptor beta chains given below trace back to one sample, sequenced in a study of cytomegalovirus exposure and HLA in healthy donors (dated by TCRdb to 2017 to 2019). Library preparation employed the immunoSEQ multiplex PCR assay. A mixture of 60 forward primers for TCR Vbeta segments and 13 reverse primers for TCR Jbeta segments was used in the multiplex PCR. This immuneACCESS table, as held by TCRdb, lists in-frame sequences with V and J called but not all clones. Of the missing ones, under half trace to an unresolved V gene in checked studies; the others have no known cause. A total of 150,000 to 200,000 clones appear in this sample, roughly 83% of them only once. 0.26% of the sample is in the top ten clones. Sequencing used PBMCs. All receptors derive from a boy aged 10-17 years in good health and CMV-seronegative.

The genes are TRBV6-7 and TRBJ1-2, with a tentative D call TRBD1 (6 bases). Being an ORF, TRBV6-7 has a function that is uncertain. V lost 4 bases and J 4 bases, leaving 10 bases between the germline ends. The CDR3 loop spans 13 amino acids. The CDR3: CASSSGAAYGYTF. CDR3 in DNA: TGTGCCAGCAGTTCAGGGGCCGCCTATGGCTACACCTTC.

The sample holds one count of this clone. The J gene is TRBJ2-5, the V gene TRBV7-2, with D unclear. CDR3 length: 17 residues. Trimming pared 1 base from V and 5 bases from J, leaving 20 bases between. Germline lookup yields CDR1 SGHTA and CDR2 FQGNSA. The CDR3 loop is CASSLGWQIPQKETQYF. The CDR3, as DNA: TGTGCCAGCAGCTTAGGGTGGCAGATTCCCCAAAAGGAGACCCAGTACTTC.

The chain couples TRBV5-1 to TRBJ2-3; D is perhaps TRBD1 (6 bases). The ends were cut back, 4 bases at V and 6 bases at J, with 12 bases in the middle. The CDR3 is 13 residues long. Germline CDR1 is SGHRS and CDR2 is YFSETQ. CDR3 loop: CASSEDRWDTQYF. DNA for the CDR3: TGCGCCAGCAGCGAGGACAGATGGGATACGCAGTATTTT. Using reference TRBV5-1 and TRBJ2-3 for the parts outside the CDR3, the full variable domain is KAGVTQTPRYLIKTRGQQVTLSCSPISGHRSVSWYQQTPGQGLQFLFEYFSETQRNKGNFPGRFSGRQFSNSRSEMNVSTLELGDSALYLCASSEDRWDTQYFGPGTRLTVL.

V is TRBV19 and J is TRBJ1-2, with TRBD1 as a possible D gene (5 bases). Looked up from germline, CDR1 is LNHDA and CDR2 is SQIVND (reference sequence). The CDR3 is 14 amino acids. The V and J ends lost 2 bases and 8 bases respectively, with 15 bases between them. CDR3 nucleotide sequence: TGTGCCAGTAGTATATTCAGGGAATCGGACGGCTACACCTTC. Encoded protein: CASSIFRESDGYTF.

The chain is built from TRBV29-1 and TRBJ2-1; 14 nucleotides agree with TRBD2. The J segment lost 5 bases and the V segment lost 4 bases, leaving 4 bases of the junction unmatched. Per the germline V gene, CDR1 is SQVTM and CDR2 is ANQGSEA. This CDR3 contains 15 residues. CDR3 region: CSVAATSGGDNEQFF. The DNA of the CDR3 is TGCAGCGTTGCAGCGACTAGCGGGGGGGACAATGAGCAGTTCTTC.

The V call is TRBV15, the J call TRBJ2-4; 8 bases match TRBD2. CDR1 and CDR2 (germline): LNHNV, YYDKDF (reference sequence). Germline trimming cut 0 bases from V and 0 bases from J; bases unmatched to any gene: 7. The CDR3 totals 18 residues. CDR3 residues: CATSRETSEFLAKNIQYF. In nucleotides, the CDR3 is TGTGCCACCAGCAGAGAGACTAGCGAGTTTCTAGCCAAAAACATTCAGTACTTC. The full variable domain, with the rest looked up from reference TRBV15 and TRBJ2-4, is DAMVIQNPRYQVTQFGKPVTLSCSQTLNHNVMYWYQQKSSQAPKLLFHYYDKDFNNEADTPDNFQSRRPNTSFCFLDIRSPGLGDTAMYLCATSRETSEFLAKNIQYFGAGTRLSVL.

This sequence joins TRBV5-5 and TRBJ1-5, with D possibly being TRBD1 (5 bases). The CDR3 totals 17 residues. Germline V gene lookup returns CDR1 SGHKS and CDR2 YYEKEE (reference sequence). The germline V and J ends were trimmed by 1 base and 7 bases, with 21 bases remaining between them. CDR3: CASSLFPGGTREQPQHF. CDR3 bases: TGTGCCAGCAGCTTGTTCCCGGGGGGGACGAGGGAGCAGCCCCAGCATTTT.

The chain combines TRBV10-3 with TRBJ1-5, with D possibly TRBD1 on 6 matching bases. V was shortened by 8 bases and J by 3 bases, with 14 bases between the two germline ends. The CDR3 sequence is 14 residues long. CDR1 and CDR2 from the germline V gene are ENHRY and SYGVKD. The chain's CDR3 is CAIADGQFNQPQHF. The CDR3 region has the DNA TGTGCCATCGCAGACGGACAGTTCAATCAGCCCCAGCATTTT.

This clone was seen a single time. The CDR3 nucleotides are TGTGCCAGCAGCTTGGGGGTAGCCCTCGAGCAGTACTTC. Translating gives CASSLGVALEQYF. The chain is built from TRBV5-6 and TRBJ2-7; D is unclear. V dropped 0 bases and J dropped 6 bases, with 10 bases sitting between them. There are 13 residues in the CDR3. In germline, CDR1 is SGHDT, CDR2 YYEEEE.

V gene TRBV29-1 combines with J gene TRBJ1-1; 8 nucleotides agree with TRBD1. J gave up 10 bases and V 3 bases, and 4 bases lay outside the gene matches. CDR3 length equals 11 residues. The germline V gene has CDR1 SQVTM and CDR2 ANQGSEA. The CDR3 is CSVDKDRAAFF. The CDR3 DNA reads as TGCAGCGTTGATAAGGACAGGGCAGCTTTCTTT.